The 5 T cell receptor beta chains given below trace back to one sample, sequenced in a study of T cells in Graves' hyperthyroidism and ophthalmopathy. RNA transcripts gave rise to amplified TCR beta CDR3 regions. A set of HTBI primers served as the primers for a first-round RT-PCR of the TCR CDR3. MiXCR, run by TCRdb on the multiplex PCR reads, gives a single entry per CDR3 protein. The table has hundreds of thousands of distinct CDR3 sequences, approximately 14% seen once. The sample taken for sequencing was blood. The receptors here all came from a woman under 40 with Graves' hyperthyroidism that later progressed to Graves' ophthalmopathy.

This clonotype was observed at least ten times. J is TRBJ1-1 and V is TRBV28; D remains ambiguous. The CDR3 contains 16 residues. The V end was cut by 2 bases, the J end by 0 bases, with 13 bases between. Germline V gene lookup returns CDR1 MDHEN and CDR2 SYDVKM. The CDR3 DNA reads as TGTGCCAGCAGTTTAGGAACAGCGGAGGTGAACACTGAAGCTTTCTTT. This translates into CASSLGTAEVNTEAFF.

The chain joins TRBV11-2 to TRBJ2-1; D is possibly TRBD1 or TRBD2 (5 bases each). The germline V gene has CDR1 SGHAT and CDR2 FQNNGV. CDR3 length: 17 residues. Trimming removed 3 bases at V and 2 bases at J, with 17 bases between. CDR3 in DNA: TGTGCCAGCAGCTTGGGGGTTGGCGGGCCTACCTACAATGAGCAGTTCTTC. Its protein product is CASSLGVGGPTYNEQFF. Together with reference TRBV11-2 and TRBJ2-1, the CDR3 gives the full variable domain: EAGVAQSPRYKIIEKRQSVAFWCNPISGHATLYWYQQILGQGPKLLIQFQNNGVVDDSQLPKDRFSAERLKGVDSTLKIQPAKLEDSAVYLCASSLGVGGPTYNEQFFGPGTRLTVL.

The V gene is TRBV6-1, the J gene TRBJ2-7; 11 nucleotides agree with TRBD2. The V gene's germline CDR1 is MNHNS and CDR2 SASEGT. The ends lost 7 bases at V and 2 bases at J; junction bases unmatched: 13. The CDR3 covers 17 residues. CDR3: CASTPPPLSGRAYEQYF. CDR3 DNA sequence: TGTGCCAGCACCCCGCCCCCCCTTAGCGGGAGGGCCTACGAGCAGTACTTC.

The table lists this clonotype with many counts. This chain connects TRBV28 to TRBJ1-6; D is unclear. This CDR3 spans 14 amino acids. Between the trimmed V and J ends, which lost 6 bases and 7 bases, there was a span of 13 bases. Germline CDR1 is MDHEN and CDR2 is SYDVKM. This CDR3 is CASRPPTANSPLHF. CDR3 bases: TGTGCCAGCAGACCCCCAACAGCCAATTCACCCCTCCACTTT.

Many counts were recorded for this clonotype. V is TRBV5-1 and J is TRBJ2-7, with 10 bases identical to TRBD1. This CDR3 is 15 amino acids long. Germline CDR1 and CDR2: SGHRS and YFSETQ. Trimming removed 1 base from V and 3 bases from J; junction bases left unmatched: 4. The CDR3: CASSLWGQGIYEQYF. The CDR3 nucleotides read TGCGCCAGCAGCTTGTGGGGACAGGGGATCTACGAGCAGTACTTC.